A single sample gave rise to the 11 T cell receptor beta chains below, sequenced in a study of blood T cell repertoires in COVID-19. The table came from immunoSEQ multiplex PCR; TCRdb's copy has only in-frame clones and leaves some out. The sample has approximately 130,000 clones, around 87% seen once. The sample was peripheral blood. These receptors originate from a woman in her fifties or sixties who had recovered from COVID-19.

Comments on this clone: This clone may be a read error of a much larger clone one base away. The V and J genes are TRBV7-2 and TRBJ2-7; no clear D. In germline, CDR1 is SGHTA, CDR2 FQGNSA. This CDR3 has 12 amino acids. The germline V and J ends were trimmed by 1 base and 4 bases, with 5 bases remaining between them. DNA of the CDR3: TGTGCCAGCAGCTTAGACTTTTACGAGCAGTACTTC. Translating gives CASSLDFYEQYF.

This chain connects TRBV27 to TRBJ1-6, with 7 bases identical to TRBD1. The CDR3 extends over 15 amino acids. V lost 7 bases, J lost 7 bases, and 10 bases stayed unmatched. The germline CDR1 and CDR2 sequences are MNHEY and SMNVEV (reference sequence). The CDR3: CASKMEDRANSPLHF. CDR3 nucleotides: TGTGCCAGCAAAATGGAAGACAGGGCAAATTCACCCCTCCACTTT.

The chain is built from TRBV20-1 and TRBJ2-7; D perhaps matches TRBD2 (5 bases). The CDR3 covers 11 residues. CDR1 is DFQATT, CDR2 SNEGSKA, per germline (reference sequence). Trimming took 6 bases from V and 0 from J, leaving 6 bases between them. CDR3 sequence reads: CSAEDSYEQYF. The CDR3, as DNA: TGCAGTGCGGAGGACTCCTACGAGCAGTACTTC.

The V call is TRBV7-3, the J call TRBJ2-2, with 10 bases identical to TRBD2. The CDR3 has 14 residues. CDR1 SGHTA and CDR2 FQGTGA come from the germline V gene. Trimming removed 9 bases from V and 7 bases from J; junction bases left unmatched: 8. The DNA for the CDR3 is TGTGCCAGTGGACTAGCGGCCCGAAACGGGGAGCTGTTTTTT. It translates to CASGLAARNGELFF.

The rearrangement uses TRBV20-1 and TRBJ2-7; D possibly corresponds to TRBD1 (6 bases). CDR3 size: 11 residues. CDR1 and CDR2 from the germline V gene are DFQATT and SNEGSKA (reference sequence). V was cut by 3 bases and J by 3 bases, with 6 bases left in between. The CDR3 bases are TGCAGTGCTAGGGACAGCTACGAGCAGTACTTC. It encodes CSARDSYEQYF.

The chain combines TRBV18 with TRBJ1-1; 11 bases agree with TRBD1. This CDR3 has 15 amino acids. Germline trimming cut 1 base from V and 8 bases from J; bases unmatched to any gene: 6. Germline-derived CDR1 and CDR2 are KGHSH and LQKENI. Here the CDR3 reads CASSPRGQGVSEAFF. The DNA for the CDR3 is TGTGCCAGCTCACCACGGGGACAGGGGGTGTCAGAAGCTTTCTTT.

The V call is TRBV20-1, the J call TRBJ2-7; 11 bases fit TRBD2. V trimming: 3 bases; J trimming: 7 bases; junction bases outside the gene matches: 5. The CDR3 loop spans 13 amino acids. From germline, CDR1 is DFQATT and CDR2 SNEGSKA (reference sequence). Here the CDR3 DNA reads TGCAGTGCTAGTGGTAGCGGGGGGGAAGAGCAGTACTTC. Translating gives CSASGSGGEEQYF.

The rearrangement links TRBV18 to TRBJ2-1; the D is unclear. CDR1 and CDR2 (germline): KGHSH, LQKENI. Trimming took 0 bases from V and 12 from J, leaving 12 bases between them. CDR3 length equals 13 residues. CDR3 in DNA: TGTGCCAGCTCACCACCGATAGCCGGGTGGCAGTTCTTC. Protein product: CASSPPIAGWQFF.

The genes are TRBV12-5 and TRBJ2-1, with 15 bases identical to TRBD2. The trim removed 5 bases at V and 7 bases at J, leaving 9 bases unmatched. CDR1 LGHNT and CDR2 FRNRAP come from the germline V gene. The length of the CDR3 is 17 residues. This chain's CDR3 is CASGPQRTSGRGNEQFF. DNA of the CDR3: TGTGCTAGTGGTCCGCAGCGGACTAGCGGGAGGGGTAATGAGCAGTTCTTC.

The chain uses TRBV5-8 and TRBJ2-2; tentative D call: TRBD2 (6 bases). Trimming shortened V by 4 bases and J by 4 bases, and 17 bases separated the two germline ends. CDR3 length: 16 residues. The germline V gene encodes CDR1 SGHTS and CDR2 YDEGEE. CDR3 DNA sequence: TGTGCCAGCAGCGCCAAACTAGCTTCGGGCACCGGGGAGCTGTTTTTT. Amino acid sequence: CASSAKLASGTGELFF.

The chain employs TRBV6-5 and TRBJ2-7, with 7 bases identical to TRBD1. Germline CDR1 reads MNHEY; CDR2 reads SVGAGI. This CDR3 is 13 amino acids long. The trim removed 5 bases at V and 4 bases at J, leaving 5 bases unmatched. CDR3 residues: CASSNRQGYEQYF. The CDR3 nucleotides are TGTGCCAGCAGTAACCGACAGGGTTACGAGCAGTACTTC.